The present TCR beta chain was sequenced within a study of shared clonotypes between healthy human individuals. Study at large: There were three CD4 naive, three CD4 memory, two CD8 naive and one CD8 memory plates per donor.

At deep level, the assay was performed. TCRdb's table, derived via immunoSEQ multiplex PCR, lists solely in-frame clones and lacks some. Seen here are some 2.4 million clones, 93% observed once, and the top ten hold approximately 0.35%. Worth noting for this clone: What it recognizes is unknown.

With 2 bases removed from V and 2 bases from J, the gap between germline ends came to 16 bases. This CDR3 region has 16 residues. Looked up from germline, CDR1 is MNHEY and CDR2 is SMNVEV (reference sequence). Findings and caveats of the study: Memory subsets generally showed smaller estimated richness than naive subsets did. Large depth notwithstanding, sorted-subset sequencing proved incomplete by rarefaction.

The chain joins TRBV27 to TRBJ2-7; tentatively, D is TRBD2 (6 bases). The receptor's source is a man aged 18 to 29 in good health. Some clones in this sample may be carry-over from other donors' samples. Material for sequencing was naive CD4+ T cells from PBMCs. The subset here: CD45RA+ positively selected. CDR3 in amino acids: CASSLLGGFVPYEQYF. CDR3 nucleotides: TGTGCCAGCAGTTTACTGGGGGGTTTCGTTCCCTACGAGCAGTACTTC.